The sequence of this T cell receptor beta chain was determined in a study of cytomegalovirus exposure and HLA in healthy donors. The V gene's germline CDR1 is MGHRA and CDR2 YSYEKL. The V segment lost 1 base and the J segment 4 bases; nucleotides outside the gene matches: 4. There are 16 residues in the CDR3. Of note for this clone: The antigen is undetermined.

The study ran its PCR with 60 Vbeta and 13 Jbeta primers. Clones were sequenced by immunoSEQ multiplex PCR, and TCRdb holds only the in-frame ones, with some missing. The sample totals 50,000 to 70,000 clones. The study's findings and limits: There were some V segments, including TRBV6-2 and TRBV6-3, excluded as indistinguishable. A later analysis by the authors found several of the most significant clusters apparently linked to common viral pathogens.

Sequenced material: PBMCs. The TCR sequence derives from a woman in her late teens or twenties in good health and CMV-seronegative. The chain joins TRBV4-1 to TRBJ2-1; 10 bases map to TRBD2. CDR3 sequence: CASSQGLAGEYNEQFF. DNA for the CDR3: TGCGCCAGCAGCCAAGGGCTAGCGGGGGAGTACAATGAGCAGTTCTTC.